This T cell receptor beta chain was recovered during a study of T cell responses to AZD1222 COVID-19 vaccine. From germline, CDR1 is GTSNPN and CDR2 SVGIG (reference sequence). The V and J ends lost 1 base and 3 bases respectively, with 13 bases between them. The CDR3 contains 15 residues. Sequencing was performed with immunoSEQ multiplex PCR; in TCRdb, only in-frame clones are kept and a portion is missing. This sample carries around 130,000 clones, about 93% of them seen once, and the ten largest clones take around 7%. Sequenced here: peripheral blood, sampled on day 0 of AZD1222 vaccination. This TCR derives from an adult in good health. This chain uses TRBV30 with TRBJ1-3, with a possible D match to TRBD1 (5 bases). CDR3 amino acids: CAWSGAGGFGNTIYF. CDR3 DNA sequence: TGTGCCTGGAGTGGGGCGGGGGGTTTTGGAAACACCATATATTTT.